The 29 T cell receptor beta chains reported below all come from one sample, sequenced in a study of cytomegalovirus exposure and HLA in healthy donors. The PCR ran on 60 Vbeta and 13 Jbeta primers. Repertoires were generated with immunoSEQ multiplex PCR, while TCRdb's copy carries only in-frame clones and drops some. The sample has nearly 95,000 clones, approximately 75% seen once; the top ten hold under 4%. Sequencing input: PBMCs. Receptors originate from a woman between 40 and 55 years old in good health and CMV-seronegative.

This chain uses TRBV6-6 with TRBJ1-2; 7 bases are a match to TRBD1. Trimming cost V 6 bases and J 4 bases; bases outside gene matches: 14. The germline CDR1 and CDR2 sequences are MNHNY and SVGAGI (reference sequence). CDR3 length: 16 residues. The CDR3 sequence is CASRRVGGGRGYGYTF. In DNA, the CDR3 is TGTGCCAGCAGGCGCGTCGGAGGGGGCAGAGGCTATGGCTACACCTTC.

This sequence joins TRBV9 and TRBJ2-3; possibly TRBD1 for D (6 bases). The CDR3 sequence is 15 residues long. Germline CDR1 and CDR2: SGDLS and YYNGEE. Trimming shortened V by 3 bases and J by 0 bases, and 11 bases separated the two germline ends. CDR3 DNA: TGTGCCAGCAGCGACACCGGGACAAGCACAGATACGCAGTATTTT. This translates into CASSDTGTSTDTQYF.

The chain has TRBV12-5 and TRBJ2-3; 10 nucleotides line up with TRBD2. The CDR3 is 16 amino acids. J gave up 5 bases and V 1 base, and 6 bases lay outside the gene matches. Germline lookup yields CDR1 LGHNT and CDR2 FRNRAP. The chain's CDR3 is CASGLALAGGIDTQYF. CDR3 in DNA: TGTGCTAGTGGTTTGGCCTTAGCGGGGGGAATAGATACGCAGTATTTT. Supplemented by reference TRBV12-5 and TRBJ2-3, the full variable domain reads DARVTQTPRHKVTEMGQEVTMRCQPILGHNTVFWYRQTMMQGLELLAYFRNRAPLDDSGMPKDRFSAEMPDATLATLKIQPSEPRDSAVYFCASGLALAGGIDTQYFGPGTRLTVL.

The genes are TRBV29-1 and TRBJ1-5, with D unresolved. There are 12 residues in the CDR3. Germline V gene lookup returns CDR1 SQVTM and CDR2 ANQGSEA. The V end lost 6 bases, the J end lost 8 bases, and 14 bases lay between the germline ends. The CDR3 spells CSVRTGKEPQHF. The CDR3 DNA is TGCAGCGTGAGGACGGGAAAGGAGCCCCAGCATTTT.

CDR3 amino acids: CASSLPTGMGYGYTF. The CDR3 DNA sequence: TGCGCCAGCAGCCTGCCCACAGGGATGGGCTATGGCTACACCTTC. The V gene is TRBV4-1, the J gene TRBJ1-2, with D perhaps TRBD1 (6 bases). CDR1 MGHRA and CDR2 YSYEKL come from the germline V gene. V gave up 4 bases and J gave up 4 bases, with 16 bases separating them. The CDR3 is 15 amino acids.

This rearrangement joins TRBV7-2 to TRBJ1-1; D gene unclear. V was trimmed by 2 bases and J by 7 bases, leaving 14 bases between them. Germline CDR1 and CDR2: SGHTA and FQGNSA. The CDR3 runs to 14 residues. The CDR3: CASSLTGGSVEAFF. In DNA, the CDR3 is TGTGCCAGCAGCTTAACTGGAGGTTCTGTTGAAGCTTTCTTT.

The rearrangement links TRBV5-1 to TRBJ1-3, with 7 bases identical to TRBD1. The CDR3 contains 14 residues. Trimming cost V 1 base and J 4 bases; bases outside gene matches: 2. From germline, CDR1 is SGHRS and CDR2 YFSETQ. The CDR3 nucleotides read TGCGCCAGCAGCTTGAACAGGGGAGGAAACACCATATATTTT. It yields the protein CASSLNRGGNTIYF.

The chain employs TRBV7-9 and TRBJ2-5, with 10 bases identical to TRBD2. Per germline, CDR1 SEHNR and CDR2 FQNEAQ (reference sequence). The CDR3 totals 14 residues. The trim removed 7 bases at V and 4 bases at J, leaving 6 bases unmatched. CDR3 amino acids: CASTPPSGGETQYF. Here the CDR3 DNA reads TGTGCCAGCACCCCCCCTAGCGGGGGAGAGACCCAGTACTTC.

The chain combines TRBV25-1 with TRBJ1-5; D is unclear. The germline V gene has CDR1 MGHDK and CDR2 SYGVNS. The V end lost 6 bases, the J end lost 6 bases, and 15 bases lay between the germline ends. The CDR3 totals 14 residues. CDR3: CASSDLLAAQPQHF. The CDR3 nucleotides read TGTGCCAGCAGCGACCTTCTGGCGGCTCAGCCCCAGCATTTT. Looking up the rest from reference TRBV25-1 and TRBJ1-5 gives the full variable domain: EADIYQTPRYLVIGTGKKITLECSQTMGHDKMYWYQQDPGMELHLIHYSYGVNSTEKGDLSSESTVSRIRTEHFPLTLESARPSHTSQYLCASSDLLAAQPQHFGDGTRLSIL.

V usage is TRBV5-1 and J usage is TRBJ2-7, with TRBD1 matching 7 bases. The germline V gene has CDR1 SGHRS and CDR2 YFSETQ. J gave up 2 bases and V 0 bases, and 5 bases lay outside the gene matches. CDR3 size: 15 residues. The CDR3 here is CASSLGQGETYEQYF. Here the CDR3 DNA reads TGCGCCAGCAGCTTGGGACAGGGAGAGACCTACGAGCAGTACTTC.

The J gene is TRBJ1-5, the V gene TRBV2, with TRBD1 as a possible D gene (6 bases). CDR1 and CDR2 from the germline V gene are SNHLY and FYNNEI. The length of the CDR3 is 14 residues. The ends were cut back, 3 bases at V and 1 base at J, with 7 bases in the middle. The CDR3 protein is CASSDRGSNQPQHF. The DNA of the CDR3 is TGTGCCAGCAGTGACAGGGGAAGCAATCAGCCCCAGCATTTT.

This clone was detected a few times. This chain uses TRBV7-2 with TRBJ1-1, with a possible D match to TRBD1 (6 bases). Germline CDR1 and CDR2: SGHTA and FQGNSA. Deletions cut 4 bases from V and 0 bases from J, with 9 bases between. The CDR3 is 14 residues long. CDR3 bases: TGTGCCAGCAGCTCACAGGGCTTGAACACTGAAGCTTTCTTT. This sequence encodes CASSSQGLNTEAFF. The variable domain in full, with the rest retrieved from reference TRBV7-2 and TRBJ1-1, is GAGVSQSPSNKVTEKGKDVELRCDPISGHTALYWYRQSLGQGLEFLIYFQGNSAPDKSGLPSDRFSAERTGGSVSTLTIQRTQQEDSAVYLCASSSQGLNTEAFFGQGTRLTVV.

The DNA for the CDR3 is TGCGCCAGCAGCAAATCGGGACAGGGAACAAGCTCTGGGGCCAACGTCCTGACTTTC. This encodes CASSKSGQGTSSGANVLTF. The V gene is TRBV4-3, the J gene TRBJ2-6, with TRBD1 identical over 9 bases. Germline V gene data show CDR1 as LGHNA and CDR2 as YSLEER. J was trimmed by 0 bases and V by 5 bases; bases with no gene match: 11. The CDR3 sequence is 19 residues long.

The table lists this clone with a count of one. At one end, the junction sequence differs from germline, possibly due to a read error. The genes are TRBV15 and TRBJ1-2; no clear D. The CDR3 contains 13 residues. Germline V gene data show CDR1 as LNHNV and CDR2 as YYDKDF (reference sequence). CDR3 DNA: TGTGCCACCAGCAAGGATAGAAACTATGGCTACCCCTTC. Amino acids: CATSKDRNYGYPF.

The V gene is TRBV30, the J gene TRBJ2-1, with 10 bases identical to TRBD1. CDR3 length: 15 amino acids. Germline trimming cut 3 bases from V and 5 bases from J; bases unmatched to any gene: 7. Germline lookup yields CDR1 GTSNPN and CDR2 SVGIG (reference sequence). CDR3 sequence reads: CAWRGRGTGDNEQFF. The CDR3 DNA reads TGTGCCTGGAGGGGGAGAGGGACAGGGGACAATGAGCAGTTCTTC.

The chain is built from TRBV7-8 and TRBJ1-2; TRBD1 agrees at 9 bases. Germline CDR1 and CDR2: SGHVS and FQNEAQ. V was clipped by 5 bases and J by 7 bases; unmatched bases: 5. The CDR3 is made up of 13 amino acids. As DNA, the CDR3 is TGTGCCAGCAGCCAGAGGGACAGGGTTGGCTACACCTTC. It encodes CASSQRDRVGYTF.

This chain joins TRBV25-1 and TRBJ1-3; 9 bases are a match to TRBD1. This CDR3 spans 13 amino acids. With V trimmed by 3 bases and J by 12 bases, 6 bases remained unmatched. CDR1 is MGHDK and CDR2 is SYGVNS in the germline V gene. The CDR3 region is CASSDAGTGSIYF. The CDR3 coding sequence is TGTGCCAGCAGTGACGCGGGGACAGGGAGCATATATTTT.

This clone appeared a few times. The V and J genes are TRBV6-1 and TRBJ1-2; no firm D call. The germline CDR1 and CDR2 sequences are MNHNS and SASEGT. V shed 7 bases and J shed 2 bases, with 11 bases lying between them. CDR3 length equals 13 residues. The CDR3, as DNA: TGTGCCAGCATGGAGGGTACAAACTATGGCTACACCTTC. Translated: CASMEGTNYGYTF.

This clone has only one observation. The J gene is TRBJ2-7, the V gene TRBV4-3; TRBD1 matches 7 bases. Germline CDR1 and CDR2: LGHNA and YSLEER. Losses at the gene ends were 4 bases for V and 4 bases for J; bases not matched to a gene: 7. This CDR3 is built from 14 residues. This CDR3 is CASSRNLQGYEQYF. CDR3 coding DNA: TGCGCCAGCAGCCGGAACCTACAGGGGTACGAGCAGTACTTC.

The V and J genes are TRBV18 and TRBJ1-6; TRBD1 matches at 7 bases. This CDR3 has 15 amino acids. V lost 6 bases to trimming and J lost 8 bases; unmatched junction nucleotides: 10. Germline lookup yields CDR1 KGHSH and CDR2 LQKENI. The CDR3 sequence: CASSRDRDFDSPLHF. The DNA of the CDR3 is TGTGCCAGCTCCCGCGACAGGGACTTCGATTCACCCCTCCACTTT.

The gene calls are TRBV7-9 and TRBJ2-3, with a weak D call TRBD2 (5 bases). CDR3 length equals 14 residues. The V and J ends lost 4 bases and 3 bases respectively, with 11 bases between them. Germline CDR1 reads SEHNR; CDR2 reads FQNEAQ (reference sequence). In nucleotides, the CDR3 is TGTGCCAGCAGCTCAGTCTGGGAGACAGATACGCAGTATTTT. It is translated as CASSSVWETDTQYF.

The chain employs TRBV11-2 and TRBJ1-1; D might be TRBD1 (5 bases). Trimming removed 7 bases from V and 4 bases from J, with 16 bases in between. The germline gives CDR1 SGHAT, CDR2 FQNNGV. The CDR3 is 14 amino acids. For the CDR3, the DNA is TGTGCCAGCAACCCGGGGCGGGGATTCACTGAAGCTTTCTTT. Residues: CASNPGRGFTEAFF.

The CDR3 region has the DNA TGTGCCTGGTTGGGTGGGGCACAAGAGACCCAGTACTTC. It codes for CAWLGGAQETQYF. This chain connects TRBV30 to TRBJ2-5; D possibly corresponds to TRBD1 (5 bases). The CDR3 covers 13 residues. V was shortened by 5 bases and J by 2 bases, with 12 bases between the two germline ends. Germline V CDR1 and CDR2: GTSNPN, SVGIG (reference sequence).

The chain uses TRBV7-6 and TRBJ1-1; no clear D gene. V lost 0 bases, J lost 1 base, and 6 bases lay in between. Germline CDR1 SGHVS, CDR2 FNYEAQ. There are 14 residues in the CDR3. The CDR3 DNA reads TGTGCCAGCAGCTTAGCGGCAGGGAACACTGAAGCTTTCTTT. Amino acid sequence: CASSLAAGNTEAFF.

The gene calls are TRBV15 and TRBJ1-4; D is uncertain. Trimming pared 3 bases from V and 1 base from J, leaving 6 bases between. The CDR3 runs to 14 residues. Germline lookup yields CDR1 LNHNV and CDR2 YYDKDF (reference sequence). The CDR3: CATSRAQTNEKLFF. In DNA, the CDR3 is TGTGCCACCAGCAGGGCCCAAACTAATGAAAAACTGTTTTTT.

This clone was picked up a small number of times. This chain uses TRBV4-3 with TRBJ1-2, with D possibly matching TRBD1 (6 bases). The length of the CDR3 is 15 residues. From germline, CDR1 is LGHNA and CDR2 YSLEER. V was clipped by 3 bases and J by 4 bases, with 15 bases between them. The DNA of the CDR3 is TGCGCCAGCAGCCATTGGGACAAAAACGGCTATGGCTACACCTTC. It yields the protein CASSHWDKNGYGYTF.

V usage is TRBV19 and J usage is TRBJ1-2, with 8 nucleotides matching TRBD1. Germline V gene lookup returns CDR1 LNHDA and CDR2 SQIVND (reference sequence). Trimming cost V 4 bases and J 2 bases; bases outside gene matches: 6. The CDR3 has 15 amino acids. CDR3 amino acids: CASSKGQVPNYGYTF. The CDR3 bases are TGTGCCAGTAGTAAGGGACAGGTTCCCAACTATGGCTACACCTTC.

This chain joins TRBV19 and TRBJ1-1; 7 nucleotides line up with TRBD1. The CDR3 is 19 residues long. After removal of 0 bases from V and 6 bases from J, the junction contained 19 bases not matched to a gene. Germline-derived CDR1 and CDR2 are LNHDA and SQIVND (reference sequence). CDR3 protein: CASSIDLRGTGDRESEAFF. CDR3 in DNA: TGTGCCAGTAGTATAGACCTTCGCGGTACTGGTGACAGGGAATCTGAAGCTTTCTTT.

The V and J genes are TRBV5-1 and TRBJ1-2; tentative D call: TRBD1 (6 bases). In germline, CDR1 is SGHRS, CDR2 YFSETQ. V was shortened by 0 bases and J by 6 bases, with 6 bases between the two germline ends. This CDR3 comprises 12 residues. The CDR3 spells CASSLDRDGYTF. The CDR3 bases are TGCGCCAGCAGCTTGGACAGGGATGGCTACACCTTC.